This T cell receptor beta chain was observed in a study of blood T cell repertoires in COVID-19. Study context: Material from acute and convalescent COVID-19 was sourced from the United States, Italy and Spain. The analysed material was cDNA or gDNA that came from T cells, B-cell-depleted T cells, or PBMCs.

As processed by the authors: Reference gene primer amplification gave estimated nucleated cell counts. Here immunoSEQ multiplex PCR was the method, and the copy in TCRdb shows in-frame clones only, minus some. V, J and clone size were drawn from that table, and D and trimming were deduced from the DNA. The sample includes under 150,000 clones, about 84% of them seen just once. This clone is a singleton in its sample. The CDR3 contains 18 residues. Germline V gene lookup returns CDR1 WSHSY and CDR2 SAAADI. The V gene end was trimmed by 8 bases and the J gene end by 7 bases; junction bases not matched to a gene: 22.

The TCR sequence derives from a man in his fifties with acute or convalescent COVID-19. The chain joins TRBV10-2 to TRBJ1-4; 7 positions agree with TRBD1. Sequencing used peripheral blood. The CDR3 loop is CASQNRVTGPGVGEKLFF. In nucleotides, the CDR3 is TGCGCCAGCCAAAACAGAGTGACAGGGCCGGGTGTTGGTGAAAAACTGTTTTTT.